This T cell receptor (beta chain) appears in the sequencing data of a study of vaccination and CD4 T cells after COVID-19. The CDR3 length is 15 residues. With V trimmed by 5 bases and J by 9 bases, 12 bases remained unmatched. Germline V gives CDR1 MNHEY, CDR2 SMNVEV (reference sequence). Cultured CD4+ T cell DNA was sequenced using the Oncomine TCR Beta short-read assay. TCRdb redid the calling of the PCR reads with MiXCR, one entry per CDR3 protein. Of about 21,000 distinct CDR3 sequences in the sample, 46% are singletons; the top ten hold approximately 13%. As for this clonotype: Antigen unknown.

Specified time point: late sampling 161 to 241 days after vaccination in a few convalescent patients. The treatment was: approximately 9-day PBMC culture with coronavirus spike peptide pools or control peptides (ViraFEST assay). The source is a human donor who had recovered from COVID-19. V usage is TRBV27 and J usage is TRBJ2-7; 11 bases map to TRBD1. The source was CD4+ T cells from blood, cultured in vitro, collected about 7 months after SARS-CoV-2 vaccination. The CDR3 DNA is TGTGCCAGCAGTCGAAGTCGGGACAGGGGGATTTTGCAGTACTTC. As protein: CASSRSRDRGILQYF.